Each of the 27 T cell receptor beta chains below was sequenced from the same sample in a study of blood T cell repertoires in COVID-19. Produced via immunoSEQ multiplex PCR; TCRdb's table is partial and in-frame only. Here the sample spans over 55,000 clones, approximately 84% being singletons. Sequences were obtained from peripheral blood. All receptors come from a man aged 45 to 65 with active COVID-19.

This clone was observed once. The chain joins TRBV2 to TRBJ2-3, with D maybe TRBD2 (6 bases). The germline V gene has CDR1 SNHLY and CDR2 FYNNEI. CDR3 length: 11 residues. Trimming shortened V by 3 bases and J by 11 bases, and 9 bases separated the two germline ends. The CDR3 DNA sequence: TGTGCCAGCAGTGACGGGGGTGGGCAGTATTTT. It codes for CASSDGGGQYF.

V usage is TRBV12-3 or TRBV12-4 and J usage is TRBJ1-3, with D unclear. V lost 5 bases and J 0 bases, leaving 5 bases between the germline ends. The CDR3 length is 13 residues. The CDR3 spells CASSRSSGNTIYF. DNA for the CDR3: TGTGCCAGCAGTCGGAGCTCTGGAAACACCATATATTTT.

This clone was seen once. The rearrangement joins TRBV7-2 to TRBJ2-1; TRBD2 is a possible D gene (5 bases). The CDR3 spans 16 residues. V shed 5 bases and J shed 0 bases, with 14 bases lying between them. Germline V gene lookup returns CDR1 SGHTA and CDR2 FQGNSA. CDR3 coding DNA: TGTGCCAGCAGCATTGGGCCTCTAGCCTCCTACAATGAGCAGTTCTTC. Protein sequence: CASSIGPLASYNEQFF.

This rearrangement joins TRBV9 to TRBJ2-1, with TRBD2 identical over 8 bases. Germline CDR1 is SGDLS and CDR2 is YYNGEE. The length of the CDR3 is 14 residues. The V segment lost 1 base and the J segment 7 bases; nucleotides outside the gene matches: 4. The CDR3 sequence is CASSVRAGENEQFF. Here the CDR3 DNA reads TGTGCCAGCAGCGTAAGAGCGGGGGAGAATGAGCAGTTCTTC.

CDR3 in amino acids: CASSQPLGGQETQYF. The CDR3 DNA follows: TGTGCCAGCAGCCAACCCCTCGGGGGACAAGAGACCCAGTACTTC. The chain joins TRBV3-1 (or the pseudogene TRBV3-2) to TRBJ2-5; D perhaps matches TRBD2 (6 bases). The CDR3 covers 15 residues. Trimming cost V 2 bases and J 2 bases, with 12 bases left between them. CDR1 is LGHDT and CDR2 is YNNKEL in the germline V gene (reference sequence).

Here the CDR3 reads CASSIIVTGELFF. CDR3 DNA sequence: TGTGCCAGTAGTATTATAGTCACCGGGGAGCTGTTTTTT. The chain has TRBV19 and TRBJ2-2; unclear D gene. CDR3 length equals 13 residues. The germline gives CDR1 LNHDA, CDR2 SQIVND (reference sequence). V was cut by 3 bases and J by 4 bases, with 6 bases left in between.

The chain couples TRBV4-2 to TRBJ2-1; 10 bases line up with TRBD2. The CDR3 runs 18 residues. CDR1 and CDR2 (germline): LGHNA, YNFKEQ. J gave up 0 bases and V 0 bases, and 5 bases lay outside the gene matches. CDR3 protein: CASSQEARTSGSYNEQFF. The CDR3 DNA follows: TGTGCCAGCAGCCAAGAGGCCCGGACTAGCGGCTCCTACAATGAGCAGTTCTTC.

The CDR3 sequence is CASSPDGGLAGVSQFF. CDR3 in DNA: TGTGCCAGCAGCCCCGATGGAGGACTAGCGGGAGTCTCGCAGTTCTTC. The chain recombines TRBV5-5 with TRBJ2-1, with 13 bases that match TRBD2. The length of the CDR3 is 16 residues. J gave up 12 bases and V 4 bases, and 13 bases lay outside the gene matches. Germline V gene sequence: CDR1 SGHKS, CDR2 YYEKEE (reference sequence). The whole variable domain, filled in from reference TRBV5-5 and TRBJ2-1, reads DAGVTQSPTHLIKTRGQQVTLRCSPISGHKSVSWYQQVLGQGPQFIFQYYEKEERGRGNFPDRFSARQFPNYSSELNVNALLLGDSALYLCASSPDGGLAGVSQFFGPGTRLTVL.

The rearrangement joins TRBV7-2 to TRBJ2-7; 7 nucleotides line up with TRBD1. J gave up 7 bases and V 3 bases, and 9 bases lay outside the gene matches. Germline V gives CDR1 SGHTA, CDR2 FQGNSA. The CDR3 runs to 14 residues. CDR3 DNA: TGTGCCAGCAGCTTGCCTCGGACAGGTGCGGAGCAGTACTTC. Encoded protein: CASSLPRTGAEQYF.

The CDR3 loop is CASSPDRTEAFF. Written as DNA, the CDR3 is TGTGCCAGCAGCCCCGACAGAACAGAAGCTTTCTTT. The rearrangement links TRBV21-1 to TRBJ1-1; the table's D call of TRBD1 was not tested on the DNA. TRBV21-1 has pseudogene status. The CDR3 loop spans 12 amino acids.

The chain carries TRBV19 and TRBJ1-2; TRBD1 might be the D (5 bases). The CDR3 is made up of 13 amino acids. Looked up from germline, CDR1 is LNHDA and CDR2 is SQIVND (reference sequence). V was clipped by 10 bases and J by 2 bases, with 14 bases between them. The CDR3 sequence is CATSRDFNYGYTF. In DNA form, the CDR3 reads TGTGCCACGTCCCGGGACTTCAACTATGGCTACACCTTC.

The rearrangement uses TRBV5-1 and TRBJ2-2; D remains ambiguous. Deletions cut 0 bases from V and 4 bases from J, with 10 bases between. The CDR3 has 15 amino acids. Germline V lookup: CDR1 SGHRS, CDR2 YFSETQ. The CDR3 spells CASSLGVRSTGELFF. CDR3 DNA sequence: TGCGCCAGCAGCTTGGGTGTTAGGAGCACCGGGGAGCTGTTTTTT.

The gene calls are TRBV6-5 and TRBJ2-7; TRBD1 aligns across 11 bases. The ends lost 10 bases at V and 6 bases at J; junction bases unmatched: 11. The germline V gene has CDR1 MNHEY and CDR2 SVGAGI. The CDR3 consists of 14 residues. The CDR3: CATWWTGGSGEQYF. The DNA for the CDR3 is TGTGCCACCTGGTGGACAGGGGGCTCTGGCGAGCAGTACTTC.

The chain combines TRBV27 with TRBJ1-6; 9 bases are shared with TRBD1. The CDR3 length is 16 residues. Germline V lookup: CDR1 MNHEY, CDR2 SMNVEV (reference sequence). V shed 5 bases, J shed 10 bases, and the junction held 12 bases outside the gene matches. The DNA of the CDR3 is TGTGCCAGCAGTCCTCGGACAGGGGCACAAGGATCACCCCTCCACTTT. Translation gives CASSPRTGAQGSPLHF.

In this sample, this clone is medium-sized. This rearrangement joins TRBV7-9 to TRBJ2-1; possible D gene TRBD2, 5 bases. The germline gives CDR1 SEHNR, CDR2 FQNEAQ (reference sequence). The CDR3 is 12 residues long. Trimming removed 8 bases from V and 5 bases from J, with 10 bases in between. As DNA, the CDR3 is TGTGCCAGCTCCACGGGGAACAATGAGCAGTTCTTC. Protein sequence: CASSTGNNEQFF.

The CDR3 sequence is CASGLSGYNEQFF. The CDR3 DNA reads TGTGCTAGTGGTTTATCAGGGTACAATGAGCAGTTCTTC. The rearrangement joins TRBV12-5 to TRBJ2-1; the D gene is possibly TRBD1 (5 bases). The germline gives CDR1 LGHNT, CDR2 FRNRAP. Trimming removed 3 bases from V and 4 bases from J, with 7 bases in between. The CDR3 consists of 13 residues.

This chain joins TRBV4-1 and TRBJ2-7; 8 nucleotides match TRBD1. Germline values: CDR1 MGHRA, CDR2 YSYEKL. CDR3 size: 16 residues. V was clipped by 4 bases and J by 2 bases; unmatched bases: 10. The CDR3 DNA reads as TGCGCCAGCAGCCGCCCGGGACCGGGACAGGCCTACGAGCAGTACTTC. Translation: CASSRPGPGQAYEQYF.

The rearrangement links TRBV6-1 to TRBJ1-2, with 12 bases aligning to TRBD1. Looked up from germline, CDR1 is MNHNS and CDR2 is SASEGT. V lost 3 bases to trimming and J lost 4 bases; unmatched junction nucleotides: 3. The CDR3 is 15 residues long. The CDR3 reads CASSEGQGAGYGYTF. CDR3 coding DNA: TGTGCCAGCAGTGAGGGACAGGGGGCAGGCTATGGCTACACCTTC.

This chain uses TRBV5-6 with TRBJ2-3, with D uncertain. Germline CDR1 and CDR2: SGHDT and YYEEEE. The V end was cut by 2 bases, the J end by 5 bases, with 12 bases between. There are 14 residues in the CDR3. The CDR3 spells CASSFVRLKDTQYF. The CDR3 DNA sequence: TGTGCCAGCAGCTTCGTCAGGTTGAAAGATACGCAGTATTTT.

This chain links TRBV5-1 with TRBJ2-3, with D perhaps matching TRBD2 (6 bases). Germline assignment: CDR1 SGHRS and CDR2 YFSETQ. Trimming removed 4 bases from V and 2 bases from J, with 17 bases in between. CDR3 length: 16 amino acids. As DNA, the CDR3 is TGCGCCAGCAGCCCGGGGGACTCCATCATCACAGATACGCAGTATTTT. It codes for CASSPGDSIITDTQYF.

The chain recombines TRBV7-9 with TRBJ2-1; D remains ambiguous. The germline V and J ends were trimmed by 5 bases and 1 base, with 18 bases remaining between them. Germline V gene data show CDR1 as SEHNR and CDR2 as FQNEAQ (reference sequence). The CDR3 has 17 residues. CDR3 coding DNA: TGTGCCAGCAGCCCCCCACTGCGCTATATATCCTACAATGAGCAGTTCTTC. The encoded protein is CASSPPLRYISYNEQFF.

The chain employs TRBV7-2 and TRBJ2-1; 8 bases fit TRBD1. The CDR3 length is 15 residues. The trim removed 5 bases at V and 4 bases at J, leaving 7 bases unmatched. Germline V lookup: CDR1 SGHTA, CDR2 FQGNSA. The CDR3 is CASSPGQGKYNEQFF. The CDR3 DNA reads TGTGCCAGCAGCCCAGGACAGGGAAAGTACAATGAGCAGTTCTTC.

Written as DNA, the CDR3 is TGTGCCATCAGTCCAGGGACTAGCGGGGTATACAATGAGCAGTTCTTC. Protein: CAISPGTSGVYNEQFF. The V and J genes are TRBV10-3 and TRBJ2-1; 13 nucleotides line up with TRBD2. CDR1 and CDR2 from the germline V gene are ENHRY and SYGVKD. There are 16 residues in the CDR3. Trimming cost V 5 bases and J 4 bases; bases outside gene matches: 5.

J is TRBJ2-1 and V is TRBV9; D is uncertain. Trimming cost V 4 bases and J 4 bases, with 15 bases left between them. Germline V gene lookup returns CDR1 SGDLS and CDR2 YYNGEE. This CDR3 has 15 amino acids. In DNA, the CDR3 is TGTGCCAGCAGCCCAATACCGGGTCAGTACAATGAGCAGTTCTTC. This translates into CASSPIPGQYNEQFF.

The rearrangement joins TRBV5-6 to TRBJ2-7, with 10 bases matching TRBD2. CDR1 is SGHDT, CDR2 YYEEEE, per germline. This CDR3 spans 14 amino acids. V lost 4 bases, J lost 4 bases, and 5 bases stayed unmatched. For the CDR3, the DNA is TGTGCCAGCAGCCATAGCGGGAGGCCATACGAGCAGTACTTC. Translating gives CASSHSGRPYEQYF.

The chain recombines TRBV6-2 or TRBV6-3 with TRBJ2-5, with D possibly matching TRBD2 (6 bases). Trimming left V 3 bases short and J 9 bases short, with 14 bases between. CDR3 length: 13 amino acids. Germline V lookup: CDR1 MNHEY, CDR2 SVGEGT. The CDR3 bases are TGTGCCAGCAGTTATCAGGGAAGGGAGGCCCAGTACTTC. Translation gives CASSYQGREAQYF.

The rearrangement uses TRBV3-1 (or the pseudogene TRBV3-2) and TRBJ2-2; D is unclear. CDR3 size: 14 residues. V lost 0 bases, J lost 6 bases, and 8 bases lay in between. Per germline, CDR1 LGHDT and CDR2 YNNKEL (reference sequence). As DNA, the CDR3 is TGTGCCAGCAGCCAAGAGTCCATTGCCGGGGAGCTGTTTTTT. This encodes CASSQESIAGELFF.